This is a list of T cell receptor beta chains from one sample in a study of CD8 T cells in ankylosing spondylitis. Via MiXCR, TCRdb re-called the 5' RACE reads, giving one row per CDR3 protein. Among around 480,000 distinct CDR3 sequences, approximately 17% were seen once, and the ten largest hold 0.85% to 1.3%. The sample was blood, either unsorted or a sorted T cell fraction (not recorded which). Receptors originate from a male donor with ankylosing spondylitis. CDR3s include the opening cysteine and the closing phenylalanine or tryptophan. The D gene is left open where the match is weak. Clone size is not always given. Where it is, it says once, few, many or a class for expanded clones.

size: few; D: NA; J: TRBJ2-5; length: 15; V: TRBV25-1; DNA: TGTGCCAGCAGTGAATGGGCGGGGAGCGGCGAGACCCAGTACTTC; CDR3: CASSEWAGSGETQYF
size: many; D: NA; J: TRBJ2-2; length: 14; V: TRBV12-3/TRBV12-4; DNA: TGTGCCAGCAGTTTGGCGGAGCTCACCGGGGAGCTGTTTTTT; CDR3: CASSLAELTGELFF
size: few; D: NA; J: TRBJ2-7; length: 13; V: TRBV6-1; DNA: TGTGCCAGCAGTGAACAGGGATGGGGCGAGCAGTACTTC; CDR3: CASSEQGWGEQYF
size: few; D: NA; J: TRBJ2-1; length: 12; V: TRBV6-2/TRBV6-3; DNA: TGTGCCAGCGGGAGCTCCTACAATGAGCAGTTCTTC; CDR3: CASGSSYNEQFF
size: few; D: NA; J: TRBJ1-4; length: 14; V: TRBV20-1; DNA: TGCAGTGCTAGAGTTGGGGGGCTAAGTGAAAAACTGTTTTTT; CDR3: CSARVGGLSEKLFF
size: many; D: NA; J: TRBJ1-1; length: 13; V: TRBV29-1; DNA: TGCAGCGTTGCCGGGGATTTTTACACTGAAGCTTTCTTT; CDR3: CSVAGDFYTEAFF
size: NA; D: TRBD1; J: TRBJ2-3; length: 14; V: TRBV7-2; DNA: TGTGCCAGCAGCTTGGGGACAGGGCCAGATACGCAGTATTTT; CDR3: CASSLGTGPDTQYF
size: NA; D: TRBD2; J: TRBJ2-2; length: 14; V: TRBV11-3; DNA: TGTGCCAGCAGCTTCGGACTAGCGGGTGGGGAGCTGTTTTTT; CDR3: CASSFGLAGGELFF
size: NA; D: TRBD2; J: TRBJ2-2; length: 17; V: TRBV6-5; DNA: TGTGCCAGCAGTTACAGACCTAGCGGGAGTTTAACCGGGGAGCTGTTTTTT; CDR3: CASSYRPSGSLTGELFF
size: few; D: TRBD1; J: TRBJ2-6; length: 16; V: TRBV5-1; DNA: TGCGCCAGCAGCACCTACAGGGGCTCTGGGGCCAACGTCCTGACTTTC; CDR3: CASSTYRGSGANVLTF
size: few; D: TRBD1; J: TRBJ2-1; length: 15; V: TRBV20-1; DNA: TGCAGTGCTAGAGGGGACAGGGGATTCTACAATGAGCAGTTCTTC; CDR3: CSARGDRGFYNEQFF
size: many; D: NA; J: TRBJ1-2; length: 14; V: TRBV20-1; DNA: TGCAGTGCCCGAGGACAGTCCCATTCCTATGGCTACACCTTC; CDR3: CSARGQSHSYGYTF
size: many; D: TRBD2; J: TRBJ2-5; length: 18; V: TRBV6-5; DNA: TGTGCCAGCAGTTACGAGGGCATTGGGAGGGGAGGTTGGAAGACCCAGTACTTC; CDR3: CASSYEGIGRGGWKTQYF
size: NA; D: NA; J: TRBJ1-1; length: 13; V: TRBV6-1; DNA: TGTGCCAGCAGTGCTGAGGACACCACTGAAGCTTTCTTT; CDR3: CASSAEDTTEAFF
size: few; D: NA; J: TRBJ1-1; length: 14; V: TRBV20-1; DNA: TGCAGTGCTAGCCCCGGACAGTGGAACACTGAAGCTTTCTTT; CDR3: CSASPGQWNTEAFF
size: NA; D: NA; J: TRBJ2-2; length: 17; V: TRBV18; DNA: TGTGCCAGCTCAACCACTAAAGTCCGGACCTACACCGGGGAGCTGTTTTTT; CDR3: CASSTTKVRTYTGELFF
size: NA; D: TRBD1; J: TRBJ2-2; length: 15; V: TRBV3-1; DNA: TGTGCCAGCAGCCCGCCGGACAGGGACGCCGGGGAGCTGTTTTTT; CDR3: CASSPPDRDAGELFF
size: many; D: TRBD2; J: TRBJ2-1; length: 14; V: TRBV29-1; DNA: TGCAGCGTTTCCAGCTACGGACTAGCTATTGAGCAGTTCTTC; CDR3: CSVSSYGLAIEQFF
size: few; D: NA; J: TRBJ2-5; length: 13; V: TRBV5-1; DNA: TGCGCCAGCAGCCCCGGGGTGGTAGAGACCCAGTACTTC; CDR3: CASSPGVVETQYF
size: few; D: NA; J: TRBJ2-7; length: 13; V: TRBV3-1; DNA: TGTGCCAGCAGCCAAGATAGCTACTACGAGCAGTACTTC; CDR3: CASSQDSYYEQYF
size: many; D: NA; J: TRBJ1-2; length: 11; V: TRBV25-1; DNA: TGTGCCAGCAGTGGCCAGCTCAGCTACACCTTC; CDR3: CASSGQLSYTF
size: few; D: NA; J: TRBJ1-1; length: 14; V: TRBV2; DNA: TGTGCCAGCACTTTACAGAGCTTGAACACTGAAGCTTTCTTT; CDR3: CASTLQSLNTEAFF
size: NA; D: TRBD1; J: TRBJ2-7; length: 15; V: TRBV4-2; DNA: TGTGCCAGCAGCCCGGGACAGGGGGGGTCCTACGAGCAGTACTTC; CDR3: CASSPGQGGSYEQYF
size: few; D: TRBD1; J: TRBJ2-5; length: 15; V: TRBV6-1; DNA: TGTGCCAGCGGACGGGGACAGCTGGTACAAGAGACCCAGTACTTC; CDR3: CASGRGQLVQETQYF
size: NA; D: NA; J: TRBJ1-2; length: 14; V: TRBV6-2/TRBV6-3; DNA: TGTGCCAGCAGCCTAGGATATGGTTTGAGAGGCTACACCTTC; CDR3: CASSLGYGLRGYTF
size: few; D: TRBD2; J: TRBJ2-7; length: 15; V: TRBV27; DNA: TGTGCCAGCAATCCGACCGGACTAGGTAGTTACGAGCAGTACTTC; CDR3: CASNPTGLGSYEQYF
size: NA; D: TRBD2; J: TRBJ2-5; length: 16; V: TRBV9; DNA: TGTGCCAGCAGCCAGGGACTAGCGGTAACCCAAGAGACCCAGTACTTC; CDR3: CASSQGLAVTQETQYF
size: NA; D: NA; J: TRBJ2-1; length: 12; V: TRBV6-2/TRBV6-3; DNA: TGTGCCAGCAGTCCAGGGAAATATGAGCAGTTCTTC; CDR3: CASSPGKYEQFF
size: once; D: NA; J: TRBJ2-7; length: 15; V: TRBV6-2/TRBV6-3; DNA: TGTGCCAGCAGTTACTTTGAGGTAGGACCCTACGAGCAGTACTTC; CDR3: CASSYFEVGPYEQYF
size: many; D: NA; J: TRBJ2-2; length: 16; V: TRBV20-1; DNA: TGCAGTGCTAGAGATGCCCGGGCATCGAACACCGGGGAGCTGTTTTTT; CDR3: CSARDARASNTGELFF
size: NA; D: NA; J: TRBJ2-1; length: 16; V: TRBV11-2; DNA: TGTGCCAGCAGTCGTACCGGGACACCATCCTACAATGAGCAGTTCTTC; CDR3: CASSRTGTPSYNEQFF
size: few; D: TRBD1; J: TRBJ2-1; length: 16; V: TRBV24-1; DNA: TGTGCCACCAGTGAGGGGCCAGGGGGACCCTACAATGAGCAGTTCTTC; CDR3: CATSEGPGGPYNEQFF
size: NA; D: NA; J: TRBJ1-6; length: 20; V: TRBV4-3; DNA: TGCGCCAGCAGCCAAGAAATCCCAGCCAGCCCGACGGGCAATAATTCACCCCTCCACTTT; CDR3: CASSQEIPASPTGNNSPLHF
size: few; D: NA; J: TRBJ1-1; length: 13; V: TRBV5-1; DNA: TGCGCCAGCAGCATAGACGGGAACACTGAAGCTTTCTTT; CDR3: CASSIDGNTEAFF
size: few; D: TRBD1; J: TRBJ2-1; length: 16; V: TRBV7-9; DNA: TGTGCCAGCAGCTTCGGTCAAAACGACAGGGACAATGAGCAGTTCTTC; CDR3: CASSFGQNDRDNEQFF
size: NA; D: TRBD2; J: TRBJ2-7; length: 16; V: TRBV7-8; DNA: TGTGCCAGCAGCCTTGGGACTAGCGGCCCCTCCTACGAGCAGTACTTC; CDR3: CASSLGTSGPSYEQYF
size: NA; D: TRBD2; J: TRBJ2-5; length: 18; V: TRBV12-3/TRBV12-4; DNA: TGTGCCAGCAGTTTAGCGCGACTAGCGGGAGGGGGTCAAGAGACCCAGTACTTC; CDR3: CASSLARLAGGGQETQYF
size: NA; D: NA; J: TRBJ2-5; length: 14; V: TRBV10-3; DNA: TGTGCCATCAGTGAGTCAGGGCGGGGAGAGACCCAGTACTTC; CDR3: CAISESGRGETQYF
size: few; D: NA; J: TRBJ2-1; length: 16; V: TRBV5-1; DNA: TGCGCCAGCAGCTCTACTTGGGGGAGCTCCTACAATGAGCAGTTCTTC; CDR3: CASSSTWGSSYNEQFF
size: few; D: NA; J: TRBJ2-1; length: 12; V: TRBV6-2/TRBV6-3; DNA: TGTGCCAGCAGTTCATCTCTCAATGAGCAGTTCTTC; CDR3: CASSSSLNEQFF
size: many; D: TRBD1; J: TRBJ1-5; length: 14; V: TRBV12-3/TRBV12-4; DNA: TGTGCCAGCAGTTTCCTGTCAGGGGGTCAGCCCCAGCATTTT; CDR3: CASSFLSGGQPQHF
size: few; D: TRBD1; J: TRBJ2-2; length: 14; V: TRBV27; DNA: TGTGCCAGCAGTTCTCAGGGGGCAACCGGGGAGCTGTTTTTT; CDR3: CASSSQGATGELFF
size: few; D: TRBD1; J: TRBJ1-2; length: 13; V: TRBV9; DNA: TGTGCCAGCAGTGGGACAGGGAACTATGGCTACACCTTC; CDR3: CASSGTGNYGYTF
size: many; D: NA; J: TRBJ2-5; length: 12; V: TRBV29-1; DNA: TGCAGCACGCGGACAGACCAAGAGACCCAGTACTTC; CDR3: CSTRTDQETQYF
size: NA; D: TRBD2; J: TRBJ2-7; length: 14; V: TRBV18; DNA: TGTGCCAGCGGGGGGGACTCCAGCTCCTACGAGCAGTACTTC; CDR3: CASGGDSSSYEQYF
size: few; D: TRBD1; J: TRBJ2-1; length: 12; V: TRBV7-9; DNA: TGTGCCAGCACCAGGGGGCTAGGGGAGCAGTTCTTC; CDR3: CASTRGLGEQFF
size: many; D: NA; J: TRBJ1-1; length: 12; V: TRBV7-9; DNA: TGTGCCAGCACCCTAGGGGGGGCTGAAGCTTTCTTT; CDR3: CASTLGGAEAFF
size: NA; D: TRBD1; J: TRBJ2-1; length: 15; V: TRBV24-1; DNA: TGTGCCACCAGTTCCCTCGGGACAGGGGATGAGGAGCAGTTCTTC; CDR3: CATSSLGTGDEEQFF
size: NA; D: NA; J: TRBJ1-5; length: 13; V: TRBV19; DNA: TGTGCCAGTAGGGGGAGGAGCAGGCAGCCCCAGCATTTT; CDR3: CASRGRSRQPQHF
size: NA; D: NA; J: TRBJ2-1; length: 15; V: TRBV4-1; DNA: TGCGCCAGCAGCGGGGACAGCGGGAGATACAATGAGCAGTTCTTC; CDR3: CASSGDSGRYNEQFF
size: few; D: NA; J: TRBJ2-1; length: 13; V: TRBV7-3; DNA: TGTGCCAGCAGCAAGGGGCCAATGAATGAGCAGTTCTTC; CDR3: CASSKGPMNEQFF
size: few; D: NA; J: TRBJ2-7; length: 12; V: TRBV7-2; DNA: TGTGCCAGCAGCTTACTAGGTCGCGAGCAGTACTTC; CDR3: CASSLLGREQYF
size: NA; D: NA; J: TRBJ2-7; length: 15; V: TRBV11-2; DNA: TGTGCCAGCAGCGCCACGGGGGCGACTCCCTACGAGCAGTACTTC; CDR3: CASSATGATPYEQYF
size: NA; D: NA; J: TRBJ2-7; length: 13; V: TRBV29-1; DNA: TGCAGCGTCCAGGGGTCTGGTGCCTACGAGCAGTACTTC; CDR3: CSVQGSGAYEQYF
size: many; D: TRBD2; J: TRBJ2-7; length: 14; V: TRBV20-1; DNA: TGCAGTGCCTTGGAGCCTAGCGGTTTTTACGAGCAGTACTTC; CDR3: CSALEPSGFYEQYF